The 8 T cell receptor beta chains below all came from one sample that was sequenced in a study of monozygotic twins with inflammatory bowel disease (dated by TCRdb to the late 2010s). Receptors were amplified or captured by 5' RACE. Sequencing instrument: Illumina HiSeq 2500. Once TCRdb had reprocessed the reads, it stored one entry per CDR3 protein sequence and supplied no DNA. The table for this sample lists tens of thousands of distinct CDR3 sequences. Together, the top ten hold less than 8% of the sample. The sequenced sample was blood. The receptor source for this set is a human donor with ulcerative colitis or Crohn's disease, or a healthy co-twin of an affected twin (not recorded which).

The J gene is TRBJ2-3, the V gene TRBV10-3; the D gene TCRdb calls, TRBD1, cannot be checked with no DNA. From germline, CDR1 is ENHRY and CDR2 SYGVKD. CDR3 length: 14 residues. The CDR3 region is CATRPTASTDTQYF.

The chain couples TRBV5-6 to TRBJ1-1; TCRdb's assignment of TRBD1 cannot be checked, as there is no DNA. The CDR3 length is 13 residues. CDR1 is SGHDT, CDR2 YYEEEE, per germline. This chain's CDR3 is CASSPDSRGEAFF.

The chain has TRBV11-2 and TRBJ1-1; the TRBD1 assignment by TCRdb is unverifiable without DNA. From germline, CDR1 is SGHAT and CDR2 FQNNGV. The CDR3 loop spans 14 amino acids. Here the CDR3 reads CASGGGSPNTEAFF.

The chain uses TRBV6-1 and TRBJ1-6; TCRdb gives TRBD1 as the D gene, but with no DNA this cannot be confirmed. Germline V gene sequence: CDR1 MNHNS, CDR2 SASEGT. The CDR3 runs to 15 residues. The CDR3: CASSPGGTHLSPLHF.

The chain has TRBV20-1 and TRBJ2-1; TCRdb names TRBD1, which stays unverified in the absence of DNA. The germline V gene has CDR1 DFQATT and CDR2 SNEGSKA (reference sequence). The CDR3 extends over 14 amino acids. The CDR3 protein is CSAQGEEWVNEQFF.

The chain couples TRBV18 to TRBJ1-1. Germline lookup yields CDR1 KGHSH and CDR2 LQKENI. The CDR3 is 14 residues long. CDR3 sequence reads: CASSPIAGITEAFF.

The V and J genes are TRBV5-1 and TRBJ1-6. The CDR3 length is 16 residues. CDR1 is SGHRS and CDR2 is YFSETQ in the germline V gene. The chain's CDR3 is CASSPLPDGRNSPLHF.

The V gene is TRBV19, the J gene TRBJ2-1; the D gene TCRdb calls, TRBD2, cannot be checked with no DNA. Per germline, CDR1 LNHDA and CDR2 SQIVND (reference sequence). The CDR3 spans 19 residues. The CDR3 sequence: CASSTYGTSGPARWNDQFF.